This TCR beta chain originates from a study of T cell responses to AZD1222 COVID-19 vaccine (dated by TCRdb to the early 2020s). For the study in its entirety: AZD1222 recipients with second doses at about 4 weeks or about 12 weeks were pooled, because spike-specific TCR depth and breadth did not differ between schedules. TCR sequencing covered approximately 230 trial participants: 200 to 220 given two doses of AZD1222 and about 26 given two doses of MenACWY control vaccine. Trial participants were enrolled into age subgroups of 18-55, 56-69 and 70-plus years, which contained about 150, 27 and 61 TCR-sequenced participants, respectively. Overall study outcomes, separate from this receptor: After two AZD1222 doses, both the breadth and the depth of spike-specific TCRs were significantly higher than at day 0 and than in MenACWY recipients. Most participants were white British and females outnumbered males, and the authors suggested that clonal diversity may have been underestimated. Vaccine-associated CD4 TCRs spanned the whole spike protein, with dominant responses in regions 160-218 and 743-854. Because no day 14 peak-response samples were available, the repertoires could be characterized only after the peak T cell response. Nearly half of unique spike-specific TCRs reportedly recognized epitopes outside regions mutated in the B.1.351 and B.1.1.7 variants. In the small 56-69-year group, the increase in depth fell short of significance, most likely because of low power. Conclusions about previously exposed vaccinees were limited because only six AZD1222 recipients were SARS-CoV-2 seropositive at baseline.

Remarks on this clone: Its target antigen remains unknown. No clone much larger than this one lies a single base away; base qualities are absent.

The CDR3 runs 18 residues from the cysteine to the phenylalanine. Only the CDR3 region is kept as DNA, spanning 54 bases read in frame from base 1. Germline trimming amounts to 1 base on V and 4 bases on J, with 7 as the count of junction bases outside the gene matches. The germline V gene supplies CDR1 SGHTA and CDR2 FQGNSA. This specimen's time point label, per the study, means: baseline before first vaccination. Vaccinee samples were obtained from the UK trials COV001 and COV002, which included a single-blind randomized controlled phase 2/3 trial of AZD1222 (ChAdOx1 nCoV-19) in healthy adults. Trial participant PBMC samples were collected at day 0 and day 28 after the second dose for TCRbeta chain sequencing. The CDR3 regions of human TCRbeta chains were analyzed by immunosequencing. The study's own analysis went as follows. TCRs in the repertoires were matched against a reference library of SARS-CoV-2-specific TCRs that had been generated with the MIRA antigen-specificity platform. Breadth was defined as the fraction of unique TCRs that were SARS-CoV-2-associated, and depth was defined as the fraction of total T cells that were SARS-CoV-2-associated. Using the MIRA data, each spike-specific TCR was mapped to the spike region that the TCR reacts to and placed in a CD4 or CD8 class. Log10-transformed breadth and depth values were compared by one-way ANOVA with Sidak's multiple comparisons tests. Drawn from immuneACCESS, this table holds only the in-frame rearrangements with V and J called that TCRdb kept. Clones are partly lost; checked studies trace under half to an unresolved V gene and leave the rest unexplained. D and trimming come from the DNA, and the V and J calls and clone size come from that table. Across this sample there are about 100,000 clones, with over 75% seen only once. 8% to 9% of the sample comes from the top ten.

This TCR was sampled from an adult in good health. The specimen comprised peripheral blood, sampled on day 0 of AZD1222 vaccination. The sequence is built from TRBV7-2 and TRBJ2-5, with TRBD2 matching 15 junction bases. The CDR3 corresponds to CASSLGGLAGGPGETQYF. The bases read TGTGCCAGCAGCTTAGGCGGACTAGCGGGGGGGCCCGGAGAGACCCAGTACTTC.